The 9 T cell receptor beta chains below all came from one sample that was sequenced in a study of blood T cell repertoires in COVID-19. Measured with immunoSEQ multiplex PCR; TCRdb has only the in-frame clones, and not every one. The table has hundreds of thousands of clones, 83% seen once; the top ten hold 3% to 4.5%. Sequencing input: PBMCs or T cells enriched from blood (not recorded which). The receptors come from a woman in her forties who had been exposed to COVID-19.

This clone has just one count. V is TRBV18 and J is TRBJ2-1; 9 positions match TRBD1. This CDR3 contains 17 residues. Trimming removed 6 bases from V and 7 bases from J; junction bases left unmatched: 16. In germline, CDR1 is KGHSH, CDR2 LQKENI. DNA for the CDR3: TGTGCCAGCTCGTGGACAGGGGAGTCAAGCGCCTGGAATGAGCAGTTCTTC. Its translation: CASSWTGESSAWNEQFF.

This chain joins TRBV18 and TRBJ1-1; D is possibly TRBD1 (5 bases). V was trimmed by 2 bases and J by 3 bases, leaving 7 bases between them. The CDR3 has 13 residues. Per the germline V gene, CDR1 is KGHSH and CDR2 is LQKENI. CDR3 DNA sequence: TGTGCCAGCTCACCAGCGGGGGACACTGAAGCTTTCTTT. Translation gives CASSPAGDTEAFF.

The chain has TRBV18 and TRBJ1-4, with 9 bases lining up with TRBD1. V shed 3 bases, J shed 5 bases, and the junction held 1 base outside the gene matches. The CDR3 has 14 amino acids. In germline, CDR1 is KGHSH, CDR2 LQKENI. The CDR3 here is CASSPTGGNEKLFF. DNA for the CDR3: TGTGCCAGCTCACCGACAGGGGGGAATGAAAAACTGTTTTTT.

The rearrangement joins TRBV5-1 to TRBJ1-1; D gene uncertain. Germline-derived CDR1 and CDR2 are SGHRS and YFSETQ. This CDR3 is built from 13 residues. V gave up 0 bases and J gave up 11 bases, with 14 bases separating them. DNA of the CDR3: TGCGCCAGCAGCTTGGTCTCGGGGTCCCTGGCTTTCTTT. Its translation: CASSLVSGSLAFF.

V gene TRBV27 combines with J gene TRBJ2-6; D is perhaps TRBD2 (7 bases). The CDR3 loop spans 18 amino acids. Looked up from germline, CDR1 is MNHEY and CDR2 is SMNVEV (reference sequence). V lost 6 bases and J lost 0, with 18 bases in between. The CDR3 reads CASRPMGGANSGANVLTF. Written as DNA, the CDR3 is TGTGCCAGCAGGCCCATGGGGGGGGCGAACTCTGGGGCCAACGTCCTGACTTTC. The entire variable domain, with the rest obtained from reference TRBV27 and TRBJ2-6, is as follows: EAQVTQNPRYLITVTGKKLTVTCSQNMNHEYMSWYRQDPGLGLRQIYYSMNVEVTDKGDVPEGYKVSRKEKRNFPLILESPSPNQTSLYFCASRPMGGANSGANVLTFGAGSRLTVL.

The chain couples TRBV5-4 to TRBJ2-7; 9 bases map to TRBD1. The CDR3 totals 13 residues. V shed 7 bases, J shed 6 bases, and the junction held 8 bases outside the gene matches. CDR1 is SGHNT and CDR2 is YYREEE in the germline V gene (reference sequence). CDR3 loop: CASGSGTGSEQYF. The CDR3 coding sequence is TGTGCCAGCGGCTCCGGGACAGGGAGCGAGCAGTACTTC.

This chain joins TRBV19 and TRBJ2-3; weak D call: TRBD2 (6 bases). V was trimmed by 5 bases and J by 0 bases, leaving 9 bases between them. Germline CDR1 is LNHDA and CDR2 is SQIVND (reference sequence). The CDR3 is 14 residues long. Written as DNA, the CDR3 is TGTGCCAGTAGTTTGGGGACTAGCACAGATACGCAGTATTTT. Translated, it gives CASSLGTSTDTQYF.

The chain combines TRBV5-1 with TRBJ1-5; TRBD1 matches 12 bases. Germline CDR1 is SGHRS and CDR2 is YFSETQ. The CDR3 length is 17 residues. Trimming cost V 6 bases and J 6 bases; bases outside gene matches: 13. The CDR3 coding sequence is TGCGCCAGCAACATTGTAGGGGACAGGGGGCTTACTCAGCCCCAGCATTTT. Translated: CASNIVGDRGLTQPQHF.

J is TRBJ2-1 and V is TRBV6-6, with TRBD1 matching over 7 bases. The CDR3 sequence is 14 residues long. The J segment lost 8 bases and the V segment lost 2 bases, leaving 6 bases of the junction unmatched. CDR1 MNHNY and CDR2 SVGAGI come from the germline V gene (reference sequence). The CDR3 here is CASSYTGDRDEQFF. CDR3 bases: TGTGCCAGCAGTTACACGGGCGACAGGGATGAGCAGTTCTTC.